The 9 T cell receptor beta chains given below trace back to one sample, sequenced in a study of CD8+ T cells in alopecia areata. Reverse transcribed after extraction, RNA yielded cDNA as the sequencing template. Produced via immunoSEQ multiplex PCR; TCRdb's table is partial and in-frame only. The top ten hold approximately 0.44% of the sample, which has fewer than 250,000 clones, 50% to 65% seen once. Material: CD4+ T cells sorted from blood, obtained at week 0. These receptor sequences come from a human donor with alopecia areata.

This chain uses TRBV6-6 with TRBJ2-1; D is unclear. This CDR3 is built from 13 residues. Germline CDR1 is MNHNY and CDR2 is SVGAGI (reference sequence). V was clipped by 5 bases and J by 5 bases, with 10 bases between them. The CDR3 sequence: CASSRTINNEQFF. CDR3 DNA: TGTGCCAGCAGTCGGACCATAAACAATGAGCAGTTCTTC.

The V call is TRBV2, the J call TRBJ1-5; the D gene is possibly TRBD1 (6 bases). The CDR3 contains 13 residues. The V gene's germline CDR1 is SNHLY and CDR2 FYNNEI. Trimming took off 11 bases at V and 2 bases at J, with 13 bases between the two ends. This chain's CDR3 is CAGGGGGNQPQHF. The CDR3 DNA is TGTGCCGGAGGAGGGGGAGGCAATCAGCCCCAGCATTTT.

The chain couples TRBV7-9 to TRBJ1-2; 8 bases are a match to TRBD1. Trimming removed 2 bases from V and 8 bases from J; junction bases left unmatched: 7. This CDR3 has 14 amino acids. Germline CDR1 is SEHNR and CDR2 is FQNEAQ (reference sequence). The CDR3 protein is CASSLSLGQGGYTF. For the CDR3, the DNA is TGTGCCAGCAGCTTATCCCTTGGACAGGGAGGCTACACCTTC.

A word on this clone: The sample holds other DNA sequences that translate to the same CDR3. This chain uses TRBV5-1 with TRBJ2-7; D possibly uses TRBD1 or TRBD2 (5 bases each). Between the trimmed V and J ends, which lost 0 bases and 3 bases, there was a span of 10 bases. Germline loops: CDR1 SGHRS, CDR2 YFSETQ. The length of the CDR3 is 14 residues. CDR3 coding DNA: TGCGCCAGCAGCTTGGGTTCAGGGAGCTACGAGCAGTACTTC. It yields the protein CASSLGSGSYEQYF.

V is TRBV5-6 and J is TRBJ2-6; D not certain. The germline gives CDR1 SGHDT, CDR2 YYEEEE. This CDR3 is 17 amino acids long. V lost 4 bases and J 0 bases, leaving 14 bases between the germline ends. This CDR3 reads CASSQLPFGSGANVLTF. The DNA of the CDR3 is TGTGCCAGCAGCCAACTTCCCTTTGGCTCTGGGGCCAACGTCCTGACTTTC.

This clone was counted only a few times. The chain combines TRBV5-6 with TRBJ2-1, with TRBD1 as a possible D gene (6 bases). V was clipped by 3 bases and J by 0 bases, with 22 bases between them. Looked up from germline, CDR1 is SGHDT and CDR2 is YYEEEE. This CDR3 has 19 residues. CDR3: CASSCTINREKSSYNEQFF. In DNA form, the CDR3 reads TGTGCCAGCAGCTGCACGATTAACAGGGAGAAGAGCTCCTACAATGAGCAGTTCTTC.

V is TRBV11-2 and J is TRBJ1-2, with D maybe TRBD1 (5 bases). In germline, CDR1 is SGHAT, CDR2 FQNNGV. The V gene lost 0 bases and the J gene lost 4 bases, with 12 bases spanning the gap. CDR3 length: 15 residues. The CDR3 DNA is TGTGCCAGCAGCTTAGATGGGGTGACAGCCTATGGCTACACCTTC. This encodes CASSLDGVTAYGYTF.

The V gene is TRBV9, the J gene TRBJ2-1; tentative D call: TRBD2 (6 bases). V lost 2 bases to trimming and J lost 9 bases, with 24 bases between them. This CDR3 contains 17 residues. From germline, CDR1 is SGDLS and CDR2 YYNGEE. The DNA of the CDR3 is TGTGCCAGCAGCGTGTCCATCGCCCCCGGGCGGGGCGGTGAGCAGTTCTTC. Amino acids: CASSVSIAPGRGGEQFF.

The V call is TRBV27, the J call TRBJ1-2; 7 bases match TRBD1. The length of the CDR3 is 17 residues. CDR1 is MNHEY and CDR2 is SMNVEV in the germline V gene (reference sequence). V lost 3 bases to trimming and J lost 7 bases; unmatched junction nucleotides: 17. CDR3 protein: CASSLSSAGGVLFGYTF. CDR3 DNA: TGTGCCAGCAGTTTGTCCTCCGCAGGGGGAGTACTGTTTGGCTACACCTTC.